Following are 24 T cell receptor beta chains from one sample sequenced in a study of OX40 agonist ivuxolimab in advanced cancers. TCRdb's copy holds only in-frame clones and misses some; the assay was immunoSEQ multiplex PCR. This table holds more than 80,000 clones, roughly 91% found once. The sample consisted of CD4+ or CD8+ T cells sorted from blood, taken in a trial of the OX40 agonist ivuxolimab. The source of these receptors is an adult with an advanced solid tumor such as melanoma, head and neck, liver or kidney cancer.

This chain joins TRBV7-9 and TRBJ2-1, with D possibly TRBD2 on 6 matching bases. V lost 7 bases, J lost 8 bases, and 24 bases lay in between. The CDR3 sequence is 16 residues long. The germline gives CDR1 SEHNR, CDR2 FQNEAQ (reference sequence). As DNA, the CDR3 is TGTGCCAGCACCGGTGGGGACTCAGACCCGCCCTATGAGCAGTTCTTC. Protein product: CASTGGDSDPPYEQFF.

The V gene is TRBV7-2, the J gene TRBJ2-5, with D possibly being TRBD2 (5 bases). Looked up from germline, CDR1 is SGHTA and CDR2 is FQGNSA. The CDR3 spans 14 residues. Trimming pared 5 bases from V and 3 bases from J, leaving 13 bases between. This CDR3 reads CASSRGLLEETQYF. The CDR3 DNA follows: TGTGCCAGCAGCCGAGGGCTGTTAGAAGAGACCCAGTACTTC.

This sequence joins TRBV5-1 and TRBJ2-6, with D uncertain. Germline V CDR1 and CDR2: SGHRS, YFSETQ. The V gene lost 4 bases and the J gene lost 3 bases, with 5 bases spanning the gap. This CDR3 region has 13 residues. The CDR3 DNA is TGCGCCAGCAGCGCTTTTGGGGCCAACGTCCTGACTTTC. Protein sequence: CASSAFGANVLTF.

The chain couples TRBV28 to TRBJ2-6; no clear D. Trimming removed 10 bases at V and 0 bases at J, with 4 bases between. This CDR3 is built from 12 residues. Germline CDR1 reads MDHEN; CDR2 reads SYDVKM. CDR3 DNA sequence: TGTGCCACCACCTCTGGGGCCAACGTCCTGACTTTC. Translated: CATTSGANVLTF.

The J gene is TRBJ2-5, the V gene TRBV18, with TRBD2 matching over 14 bases. The closer fit of TRBJ2-7 to the DNA end suggests the J call may be wrong. The CDR3 contains 15 residues. Germline V gene lookup returns CDR1 KGHSH and CDR2 LQKENI. The CDR3 is CASSPGTSGSHEQYF. The CDR3 nucleotides are TGTGCCAGCTCACCTGGGACTAGCGGGAGTCACGAGCAGTACTTC.

The CDR3, as DNA: TGTGCCAGCAGCAGCCGACAGGGGGCTCGGGAGCAGTACTTC. This sequence encodes CASSSRQGAREQYF. The chain links TRBV5-8 to TRBJ2-7; 10 nucleotides agree with TRBD1. The CDR3 is 14 residues long. J lost 7 bases, V lost 4 bases, and 8 bases had no gene match. The germline CDR1 and CDR2 sequences are SGHTS and YDEGEE. The full variable domain, completed using reference TRBV5-8 and TRBJ2-7, is EAGVTQSPTHLIKTRGQQATLRCSPISGHTSVYWYQQALGLGLQFLLWYDEGEERNRGNFPPRFSGRQFPNYSSELNVNALELEDSALYLCASSSRQGAREQYFGPGTRLTVT.

This chain links TRBV11-1 with TRBJ2-7; D is ambiguous. The germline V gene encodes CDR1 SGHAT and CDR2 FQDESV (reference sequence). This CDR3 has 13 amino acids. The V end was cut by 3 bases, the J end by 6 bases, with 12 bases between. The CDR3, as DNA: TGTGCCAGCAGCTTTGGTTTGGGCCGCGAGCAGTACTTC. Encoded protein: CASSFGLGREQYF.

The CDR3 DNA follows: TGCGCCAGCAGCCGCGTCTCGGACAGGGCGGGGGCTGAAGCTTTCTTT. Translated: CASSRVSDRAGAEAFF. The V and J genes are TRBV5-1 and TRBJ1-1; the match to TRBD1 covers 8 bases. The germline V gene has CDR1 SGHRS and CDR2 YFSETQ. The CDR3 covers 16 residues. The V gene end was trimmed by 4 bases and the J gene end by 6 bases; junction bases not matched to a gene: 14.

The V and J genes are TRBV5-1 and TRBJ1-2; a possible D gene is TRBD1 (5 bases). V was trimmed by 4 bases and J by 5 bases, leaving 18 bases between them. The germline V gene has CDR1 SGHRS and CDR2 YFSETQ. The CDR3 has 15 residues. CDR3 sequence reads: CASSPDPGPNYGYTF. CDR3 sequence (DNA): TGCGCCAGCAGCCCTGACCCGGGGCCCAATTATGGCTACACCTTC. The full variable domain, rest sourced from reference TRBV5-1 and TRBJ1-2, is KAGVTQTPRYLIKTRGQQVTLSCSPISGHRSVSWYQQTPGQGLQFLFEYFSETQRNKGNFPGRFSGRQFSNSRSEMNVSTLELGDSALYLCASSPDPGPNYGYTFGSGTRLTVV.

The table lists this clone with a count of one. V is TRBV29-1 and J is TRBJ2-1; 8 positions agree with TRBD2. The V gene end was trimmed by 6 bases and the J gene end by 1 base; junction bases not matched to a gene: 11. CDR3 length: 16 amino acids. The germline V gene encodes CDR1 SQVTM and CDR2 ANQGSEA. The DNA for the CDR3 is TGCAGCGTCCTTAGCGGGACTCCCGGGTCCTACAATGAGCAGTTCTTC. Protein: CSVLSGTPGSYNEQFF.

In DNA, the CDR3 is TGTGCCAGCAGCTTAGATGGGCGGGAGGGCCACGACGAGCAGTACTTC. Translating gives CASSLDGREGHDEQYF. The V and J genes are TRBV7-2 and TRBJ2-7; 9 bases match TRBD2. The CDR3 runs to 16 residues. Unmatched junction bases numbered 9, after V lost 1 base and J lost 5 bases. Per the germline V gene, CDR1 is SGHTA and CDR2 is FQGNSA. The variable domain in full, completed from reference TRBV7-2 and TRBJ2-7, reads GAGVSQSPSNKVTEKGKDVELRCDPISGHTALYWYRQSLGQGLEFLIYFQGNSAPDKSGLPSDRFSAERTGGSVSTLTIQRTQQEDSAVYLCASSLDGREGHDEQYFGPGTRLTVT.

This chain uses TRBV30 with TRBJ2-5, with D perhaps TRBD1 (5 bases). Trimming pared 4 bases from V and 5 bases from J, leaving 11 bases between. This CDR3 contains 12 residues. Germline V lookup: CDR1 GTSNPN, CDR2 SVGIG (reference sequence). The CDR3 loop is CAWNQGAETQYF. The CDR3 DNA sequence: TGTGCCTGGAATCAAGGGGCCGAGACCCAGTACTTC.

V usage is TRBV7-2 and J usage is TRBJ2-3; weak D call: TRBD2 (5 bases). The germline gives CDR1 SGHTA, CDR2 FQGNSA. The CDR3 extends over 14 amino acids. V lost 3 bases and J lost 9, with 16 bases in between. In DNA form, the CDR3 reads TGTGCCAGCAGCTTGAAGGACTGGGCCGAGACGCAGTATTTT. Translated, it gives CASSLKDWAETQYF.

V gene TRBV2 combines with J gene TRBJ2-7; tentative D call: TRBD1 (6 bases). CDR3 size: 12 residues. Germline V lookup: CDR1 SNHLY, CDR2 FYNNEI. V shed 4 bases and J shed 10 bases, with 14 bases lying between them. DNA for the CDR3: TGTGCCAGCAGTGGGGTTGTAGGGGGTCAGTACTTC. Residues: CASSGVVGGQYF.

This chain uses TRBV28 with TRBJ1-5, with a tentative D call TRBD1 (6 bases). The CDR3 has 15 amino acids. The V and J ends lost 9 bases and 0 bases respectively, with 15 bases between them. Germline loops: CDR1 MDHEN, CDR2 SYDVKM. CDR3 nucleotides: TGTGCCAGTAAGAGGGGGGGAGATAGCAATCAGCCCCAGCATTTT. As protein: CASKRGGDSNQPQHF. The full variable domain, in which reference TRBV28 and TRBJ1-5 provide the parts outside the CDR3, is DVKVTQSSRYLVKRTGEKVFLECVQDMDHENMFWYRQDPGLGLRLIYFSYDVKMKEKGDIPEGYSVSREKKERFSLILESASTNQTSMYLCASKRGGDSNQPQHFGDGTRLSIL.

V gene TRBV27 combines with J gene TRBJ2-2; a weak D match, TRBD2 (5 bases). Trimming stripped 8 bases from V and 5 bases from J, with 12 bases between. The CDR3 totals 13 residues. CDR1 is MNHEY, CDR2 SMNVEV, per germline (reference sequence). The CDR3 DNA reads TGTGCCAGCCGGTCTAGCTTAACCGGGGAGCTGTTTTTT. Translated, it gives CASRSSLTGELFF.

The V gene is TRBV5-8, the J gene TRBJ2-1; 14 bases align to TRBD2. Looked up from germline, CDR1 is SGHTS and CDR2 is YDEGEE. This CDR3 region has 18 residues. Trimming took 2 bases from V and 3 from J; bases not matched to a gene: 7. The CDR3 sequence: CASSFGGTSGSGYNEQFF. The CDR3 DNA follows: TGTGCCAGCAGCTTTGGGGGGACTAGCGGGAGTGGCTACAATGAGCAGTTCTTC.

The rearrangement joins TRBV7-9 to TRBJ2-1, with 9 bases fitting TRBD1. J lost 6 bases, V lost 2 bases, and 2 bases had no gene match. CDR1 and CDR2 (germline): SEHNR, FQNEAQ (reference sequence). This CDR3 is 14 amino acids long. Here the CDR3 reads CASSLSTGGNEQFF. Written as DNA, the CDR3 is TGTGCCAGCAGCTTATCGACAGGGGGCAATGAGCAGTTCTTC.

The chain carries TRBV28 and TRBJ1-5; 7 bases are shared with TRBD1. Germline loops: CDR1 MDHEN, CDR2 SYDVKM. Germline trimming cut 7 bases from V and 2 bases from J; bases unmatched to any gene: 14. The CDR3 contains 17 residues. This CDR3 is CASNAPNRGQGNQPQHF. CDR3 DNA: TGTGCCAGCAACGCGCCCAACAGGGGTCAGGGCAATCAGCCCCAGCATTTT.

This chain uses TRBV28 with TRBJ2-5; 8 positions match TRBD1. J lost 5 bases, V lost 9 bases, and 8 bases had no gene match. This CDR3 region has 13 residues. The V gene's germline CDR1 is MDHEN and CDR2 SYDVKM. The CDR3 here is CARDRGWLETQYF. DNA of the CDR3: TGTGCCAGAGACAGGGGATGGTTGGAGACCCAGTACTTC.

The V and J genes are TRBV7-2 and TRBJ2-5; 9 nucleotides line up with TRBD2. This CDR3 is 15 amino acids long. The V gene's germline CDR1 is SGHTA and CDR2 FQGNSA. V shed 6 bases, J shed 4 bases, and the junction held 9 bases outside the gene matches. The CDR3, as DNA: TGTGCCAGCAGATATAGCGGGAGCCGAGCAGAGACCCAGTACTTC. Encoded protein: CASRYSGSRAETQYF.

The J gene is TRBJ1-4, the V gene TRBV6-5, with a tentative D call TRBD1 (6 bases). This CDR3 spans 13 amino acids. The germline CDR1 and CDR2 sequences are MNHEY and SVGAGI. Between the trimmed V and J ends, which lost 11 bases and 7 bases, there was a span of 17 bases. The CDR3 DNA reads as TGTGCCTGCAAGCAGGGGAGGGGTGAAAAACTGTTTTTT. As protein: CACKQGRGEKLFF.

The chain recombines TRBV5-4 with TRBJ2-1, with TRBD2 matching 10 bases. V was clipped by 5 bases and J by 5 bases; unmatched bases: 10. The CDR3 is made up of 16 amino acids. Germline V gene sequence: CDR1 SGHNT, CDR2 YYREEE (reference sequence). For the CDR3, the DNA is TGTGCCAGCAGATCCGTTTCTAGCGGGAGACACAATGAGCAGTTCTTC. It specifies CASRSVSSGRHNEQFF. Using reference TRBV5-4 and TRBJ2-1 for the parts outside the CDR3, the full variable domain is ETGVTQSPTHLIKTRGQQVTLRCSSQSGHNTVSWYQQALGQGPQFIFQYYREEENGRGNFPPRFSGLQFPNYSSELNVNALELDDSALYLCASRSVSSGRHNEQFFGPGTRLTVL.

The CDR3 protein is CASSKGQGNSNQPQHF. The DNA of the CDR3 is TGTGCCAGTAGTAAAGGACAGGGGAATAGCAATCAGCCCCAGCATTTT. The chain combines TRBV19 with TRBJ1-5, with 9 positions matching TRBD1. With 4 bases clipped from V and 0 bases from J, the junction kept 4 bases outside the gene matches. CDR3 length: 16 amino acids. Germline V CDR1 and CDR2: LNHDA, SQIVND (reference sequence).